The T cell receptor (beta chain) under discussion was sequenced for a study of shared clonotypes between healthy human individuals. Overall study findings and caveats: Only a few donors were included, so the genetic and exposure-history diversity represented was limited. Larger estimated richness was generally recorded for naive subsets relative to memory subsets.

Data came from immunoSEQ multiplex PCR; TCRdb stores just in-frame clones and leaves some out. The sample shows more than 1.2 million clones, roughly 98.5% of them seen only once. The sample holds one count of this clone. Its antigen is not known. The specimen sequenced was naive CD4+ T cells sorted from blood. Subset described: CD45RA+ positively selected. This receptor was obtained from a man aged 30-40 years in good health.

CDR3 nucleotides: TGTGCCAGCAGCGCCCACGGCGATGAGCAGTTCTTC. The encoded protein is CASSAHGDEQFF. The chain carries TRBV6-4 and TRBJ2-1; D is unresolved. Deletions cut 6 bases from V and 8 bases from J, with 11 bases between. Germline lookup yields CDR1 MRHNA and CDR2 SNTAGT. The CDR3 contains 12 residues.